Below, 4 T cell receptor beta chains from the same sample are listed, as sequenced in a study of human T cells and chemical hapten exposure. The time point here: patch test 1, 2 weeks after DPC sensitization. Documented treatment: therapeutic diphenylcyclopropenone sensitization with weekly scalp DPC. A single record per CDR3 protein comes from TCRdb applying MiXCR to the RACE reads. The sample has 300,000 to 450,000 distinct CDR3 sequences, 4% to 5.5% seen once. Sample: whole blood, taken in connection with sensitization to the hapten diphenylcyclopropenone (DPC). Receptor source: a woman in her forties or fifties with alopecia areata. Some clones in this sample may be carry-over from other donors' samples.

This clonotype came up many times. The J gene is TRBJ2-3, the V gene TRBV5-4, with D unresolved. V lost 4 bases, J lost 4 bases, and 10 bases lay in between. The germline CDR1 and CDR2 sequences are SGHNT and YYREEE (reference sequence). The CDR3 runs to 13 residues. The CDR3 DNA follows: TGTGCCAGCAGCCCTCGCGGCCCAGATACGCAGTATTTT. Amino acids: CASSPRGPDTQYF.

This clonotype was seen a few times. This chain uses TRBV10-2 with TRBJ2-3, with 9 bases identical to TRBD1. The V gene's germline CDR1 is WSHSY and CDR2 SAAADI. The CDR3 covers 14 residues. J gave up 2 bases and V 5 bases, and 2 bases lay outside the gene matches. The CDR3 here is CASSWDRDTDTQYF. CDR3 DNA: TGCGCCAGCAGTTGGGACAGGGACACAGATACGCAGTATTTT.

This clonotype was recorded many times. The rearrangement uses TRBV6-2 or TRBV6-3 and TRBJ1-5; D not certain. Germline CDR1 MNHEY, CDR2 SVGEGT. Between the trimmed V and J ends, which lost 4 bases and 7 bases, there was a span of 5 bases. The CDR3 runs to 11 residues. This CDR3 is CASSSGQPQHF. In DNA form, the CDR3 reads TGTGCCAGCAGTTCGGGGCAGCCCCAGCATTTT.

This clonotype was found many times. The chain joins TRBV6-5 to TRBJ2-5; D may match TRBD1 or TRBD2 (5 bases each). Germline V gives CDR1 MNHEY, CDR2 SVGAGI. V lost 6 bases and J lost 5, with 7 bases in between. The CDR3 contains 11 residues. In DNA form, the CDR3 reads TGTGCCAGCAGATGGGGGGAGACCCAGTACTTC. It specifies CASRWGETQYF.